This TCR beta chain is drawn from a study of cytomegalovirus exposure and HLA in healthy donors. With 60 Vbeta and 13 Jbeta primers, the PCR was carried out. The repertoire was sequenced with immunoSEQ multiplex PCR; TCRdb's copy has only in-frame clones and lacks some. Among just over 150,000 clones listed, 70% to 90% were seen once. Input material: PBMCs. The TCR originated in a woman aged 18-29 years in good health and CMV-seronegative.

The CDR3 reads CASSFWGLNSQETQYF. The CDR3 region has the DNA TGTGCCAGCAGCTTCTGGGGACTAAATTCCCAAGAGACCCAGTACTTC. This chain joins TRBV14 and TRBJ2-5, with TRBD2 matching 7 bases. The V and J ends lost 5 bases and 1 base, in that order; junction bases with no gene match: 10. The germline CDR1 and CDR2 sequences are SGHDN and FVKESK. The CDR3 loop spans 16 amino acids.